This TCR beta chain was recorded in a study of siplizumab effects on memory and regulatory T cells. Overall study findings and caveats: Significantly reduced by siplizumab was the cumulative frequency of alloreactive sequences, namely those traceable to unstimulated CD4+ memory cells.

Data came from immunoSEQ multiplex PCR; TCRdb stores just in-frame clones and leaves some out. The table has around 100,000 clones, about 94% seen once; the top ten hold roughly 1.3%. V was shortened by 0 bases and J by 4 bases, with 12 bases between the two germline ends. Per the germline V gene, CDR1 is SGHRS and CDR2 is YFSETQ. The CDR3 spans 15 residues. To note about this clone: The antigen is undetermined.

This chain uses TRBV5-1 with TRBJ2-3, with D unclear. The receptor was derived from a human donor in good health. Sequenced sample: non-Treg CD4+ T cells sorted from blood. The chain's CDR3 is CASSLGVLRPDTQYF. In DNA, the CDR3 is TGCGCCAGCAGCTTGGGAGTCCTCCGCCCAGATACGCAGTATTTT.